This T cell receptor beta chain originates from a study of cytotoxic CD8 clonotypes in ibrutinib-treated CLL. Findings and caveats of the study: Shared public clonotypes were rare, and on treatment they either got smaller or stayed the same.

CDR1 and CDR2 (germline): LNHNV, YYDKDF (reference sequence). V lost 4 bases and J lost 5, with 15 bases in between. The CDR3 loop spans 15 amino acids. Clones were sequenced by immunoSEQ multiplex PCR, and TCRdb holds only the in-frame ones, with some missing. The sample holds about 300,000 clones, 60% to 80% seen once. Worth noting for this clone: Its matching antigen is unknown.

The sample was PBMCs, taken at disease progression, from a patient treated with ibrutinib. The genes are TRBV15 and TRBJ2-1; perhaps TRBD1 as D (6 bases). The TCR originated in a human donor with chronic lymphocytic leukemia. CDR3 nucleotides: TGTGCCACCAGCAAGGGGGACATCGATCACAATGAGCAGTTCTTC. Its translation is CATSKGDIDHNEQFF.